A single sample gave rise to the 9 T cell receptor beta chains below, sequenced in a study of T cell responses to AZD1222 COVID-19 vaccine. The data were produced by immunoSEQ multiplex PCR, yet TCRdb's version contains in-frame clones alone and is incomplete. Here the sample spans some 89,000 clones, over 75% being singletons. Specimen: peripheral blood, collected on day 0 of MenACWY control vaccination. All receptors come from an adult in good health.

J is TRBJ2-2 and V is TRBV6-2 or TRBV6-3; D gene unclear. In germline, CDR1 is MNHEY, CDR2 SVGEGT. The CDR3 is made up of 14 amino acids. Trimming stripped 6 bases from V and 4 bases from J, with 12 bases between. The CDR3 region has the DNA TGTGCCAGCAGCCACCCCCGGGCCACCGGGGAGCTGTTTTTT. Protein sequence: CASSHPRATGELFF.

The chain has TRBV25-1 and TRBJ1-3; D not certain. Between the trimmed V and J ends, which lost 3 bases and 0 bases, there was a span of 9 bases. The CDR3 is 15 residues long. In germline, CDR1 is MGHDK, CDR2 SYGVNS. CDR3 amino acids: CASSEGSFSGNTIYF. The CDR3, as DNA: TGTGCCAGCAGTGAGGGTTCCTTCTCTGGAAACACCATATATTTT.

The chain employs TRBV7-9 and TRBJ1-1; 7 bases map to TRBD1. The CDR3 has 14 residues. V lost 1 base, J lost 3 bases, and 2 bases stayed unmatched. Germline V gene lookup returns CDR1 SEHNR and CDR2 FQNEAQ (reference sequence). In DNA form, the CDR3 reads TGTGCCAGCAGCTTAGATAGGGGGCACACTGAAGCTTTCTTT. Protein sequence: CASSLDRGHTEAFF.

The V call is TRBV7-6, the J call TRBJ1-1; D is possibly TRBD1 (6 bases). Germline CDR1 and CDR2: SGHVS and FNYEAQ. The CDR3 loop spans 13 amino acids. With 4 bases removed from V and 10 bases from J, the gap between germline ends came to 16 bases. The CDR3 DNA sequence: TGTGCCAGCAGCTCGACAGCCGAAGGGGGAGCTTTCTTT. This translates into CASSSTAEGGAFF.

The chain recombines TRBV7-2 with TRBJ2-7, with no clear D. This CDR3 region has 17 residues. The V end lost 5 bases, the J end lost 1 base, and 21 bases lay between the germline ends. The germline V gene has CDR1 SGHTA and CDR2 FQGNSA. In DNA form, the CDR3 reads TGTGCCAGCAGCCGGAAACATTTTGACACGCTATCCTACGAGCAGTACTTC. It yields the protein CASSRKHFDTLSYEQYF.

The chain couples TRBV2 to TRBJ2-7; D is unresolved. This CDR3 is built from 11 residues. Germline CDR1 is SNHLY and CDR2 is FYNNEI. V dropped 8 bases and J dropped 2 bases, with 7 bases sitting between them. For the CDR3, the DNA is TGTGCCAGCGTCCAAGCCTACGAGCAGTACTTC. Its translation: CASVQAYEQYF. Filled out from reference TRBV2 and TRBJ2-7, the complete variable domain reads EPEVTQTPSHQVTQMGQEVILRCVPISNHLYFYWYRQILGQKVEFLVSFYNNEISEKSEIFDDQFSVERPDGSNFTLKIRSTKLEDSAMYFCASVQAYEQYFGPGTRLTVT.

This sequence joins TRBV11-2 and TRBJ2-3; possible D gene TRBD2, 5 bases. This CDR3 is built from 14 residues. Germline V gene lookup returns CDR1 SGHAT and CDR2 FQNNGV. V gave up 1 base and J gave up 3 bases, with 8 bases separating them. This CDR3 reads CASSLGWETDTQYF. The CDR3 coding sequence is TGTGCCAGCAGCTTAGGATGGGAGACAGATACGCAGTATTTT.

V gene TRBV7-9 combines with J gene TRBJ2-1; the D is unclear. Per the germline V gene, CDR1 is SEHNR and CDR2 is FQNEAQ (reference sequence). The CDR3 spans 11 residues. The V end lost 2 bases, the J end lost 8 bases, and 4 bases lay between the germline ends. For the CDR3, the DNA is TGTGCCAGCAGCTTAAACTATGAGCAGTTCTTC. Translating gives CASSLNYEQFF.

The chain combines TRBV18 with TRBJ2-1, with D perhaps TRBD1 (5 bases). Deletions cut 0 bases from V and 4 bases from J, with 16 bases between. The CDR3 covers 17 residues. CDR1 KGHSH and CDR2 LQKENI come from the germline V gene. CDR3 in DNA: TGTGCCAGCTCACCACCAGGATGGACACCTCGGTACAATGAGCAGTTCTTC. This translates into CASSPPGWTPRYNEQFF.